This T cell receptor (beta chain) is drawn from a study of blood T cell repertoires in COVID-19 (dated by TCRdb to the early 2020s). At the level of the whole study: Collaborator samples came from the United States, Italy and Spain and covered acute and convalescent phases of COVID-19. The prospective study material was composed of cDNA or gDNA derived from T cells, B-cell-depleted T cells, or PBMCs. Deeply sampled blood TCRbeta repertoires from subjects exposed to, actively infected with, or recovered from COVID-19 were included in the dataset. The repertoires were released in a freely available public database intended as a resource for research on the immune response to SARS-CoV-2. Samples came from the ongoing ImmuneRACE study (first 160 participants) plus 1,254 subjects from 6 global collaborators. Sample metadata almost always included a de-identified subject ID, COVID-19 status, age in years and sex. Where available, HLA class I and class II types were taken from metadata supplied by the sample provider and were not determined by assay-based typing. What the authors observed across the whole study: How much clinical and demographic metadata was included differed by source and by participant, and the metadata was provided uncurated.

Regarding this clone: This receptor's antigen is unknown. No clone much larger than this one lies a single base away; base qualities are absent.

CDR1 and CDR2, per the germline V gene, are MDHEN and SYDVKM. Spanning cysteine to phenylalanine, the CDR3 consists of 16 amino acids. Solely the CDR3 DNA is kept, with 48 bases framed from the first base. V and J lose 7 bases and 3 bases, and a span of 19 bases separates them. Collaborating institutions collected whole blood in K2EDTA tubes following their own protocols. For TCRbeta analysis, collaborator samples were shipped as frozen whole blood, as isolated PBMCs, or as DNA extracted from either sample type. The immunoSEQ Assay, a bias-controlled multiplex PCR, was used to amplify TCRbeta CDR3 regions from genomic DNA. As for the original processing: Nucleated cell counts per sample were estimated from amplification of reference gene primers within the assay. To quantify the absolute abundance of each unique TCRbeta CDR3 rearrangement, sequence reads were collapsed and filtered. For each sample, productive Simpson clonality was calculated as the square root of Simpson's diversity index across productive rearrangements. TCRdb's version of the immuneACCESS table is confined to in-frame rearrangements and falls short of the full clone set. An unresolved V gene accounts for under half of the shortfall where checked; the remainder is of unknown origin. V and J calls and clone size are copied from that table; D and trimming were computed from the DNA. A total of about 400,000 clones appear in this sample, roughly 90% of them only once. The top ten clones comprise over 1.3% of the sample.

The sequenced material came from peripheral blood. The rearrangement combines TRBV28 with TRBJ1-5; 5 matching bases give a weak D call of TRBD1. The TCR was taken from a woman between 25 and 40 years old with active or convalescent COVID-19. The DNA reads TGTGCCAGCACCGGGGGAACGGGCACCTACAATCAGCCCCAGCATTTT. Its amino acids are CASTGGTGTYNQPQHF.